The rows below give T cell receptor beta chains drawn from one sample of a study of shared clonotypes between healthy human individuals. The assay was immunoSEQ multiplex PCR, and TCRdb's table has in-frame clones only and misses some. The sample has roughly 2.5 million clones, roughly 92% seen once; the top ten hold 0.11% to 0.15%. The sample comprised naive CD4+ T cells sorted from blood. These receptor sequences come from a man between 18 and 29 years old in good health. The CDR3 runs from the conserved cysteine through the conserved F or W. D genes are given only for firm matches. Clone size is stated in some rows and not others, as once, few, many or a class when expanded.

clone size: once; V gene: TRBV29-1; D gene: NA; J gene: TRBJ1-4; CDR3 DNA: TGCAGCGTTGGCTTGGGGTTGGTCCCTGAAAAACTGTTTTTT; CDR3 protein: CSVGLGLVPEKLFF
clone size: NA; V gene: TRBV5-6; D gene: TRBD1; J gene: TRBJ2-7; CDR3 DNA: TGTGCCAGCAGCTTGGGGTCGCGGACAGGGATTGGGGAGCAGTACTTC; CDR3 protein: CASSLGSRTGIGEQYF
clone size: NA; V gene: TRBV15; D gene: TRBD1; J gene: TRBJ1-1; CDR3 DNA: TGTGCCACCAGCAGAGGCACAGGGGGGCTGGGCACTGAAGCTTTCTTT; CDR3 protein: CATSRGTGGLGTEAFF
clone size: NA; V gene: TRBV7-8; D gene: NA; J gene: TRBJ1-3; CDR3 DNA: TGTGCCAGCAAATGGGGCTCTGGAAACACCATATATTTT; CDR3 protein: CASKWGSGNTIYF
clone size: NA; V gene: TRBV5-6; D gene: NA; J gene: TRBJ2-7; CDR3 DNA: TGTGCCAGCAGCTTGAATGATCGCAGGGGATACGAGCAGTACTTC; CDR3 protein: CASSLNDRRGYEQYF
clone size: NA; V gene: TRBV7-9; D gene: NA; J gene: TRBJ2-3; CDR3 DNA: TGTGCCACCTCTTTGTCCACAGATACGCAGTATTTT; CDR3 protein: CATSLSTDTQYF
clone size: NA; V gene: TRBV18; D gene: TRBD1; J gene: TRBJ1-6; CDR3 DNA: TGTGCCAGCTCACTCGGACAGGGTGGCAATTCACCCCTCCACTTT; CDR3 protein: CASSLGQGGNSPLHF
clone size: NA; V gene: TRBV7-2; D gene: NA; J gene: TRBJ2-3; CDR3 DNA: TGTGCCAGCAGCTTAGGACCGCAAAAGGATACGCAGTATTTT; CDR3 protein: CASSLGPQKDTQYF
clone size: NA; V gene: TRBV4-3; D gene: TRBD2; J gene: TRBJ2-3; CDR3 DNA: TGCGCCAGCAGCCAAGGGACTAGCGGGAACACAGATACGCAGTATTTT; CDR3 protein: CASSQGTSGNTDTQYF
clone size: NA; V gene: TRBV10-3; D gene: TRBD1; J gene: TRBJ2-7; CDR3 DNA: TGTGCCATCAGTCGGGACAGGGATTCCTACGAGCAGTACTTC; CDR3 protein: CAISRDRDSYEQYF
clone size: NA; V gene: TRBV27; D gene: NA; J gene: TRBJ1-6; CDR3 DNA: TGTGCCAGCAGTCTAGAAGGACTAGGGAGTTCACCCCTCCACTTT; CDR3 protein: CASSLEGLGSSPLHF
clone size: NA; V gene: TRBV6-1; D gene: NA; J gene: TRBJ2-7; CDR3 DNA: TGTGCCAGCAGTGAAGCGCATACCATCCCCGCCTACGAGCAGTACTTC; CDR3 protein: CASSEAHTIPAYEQYF
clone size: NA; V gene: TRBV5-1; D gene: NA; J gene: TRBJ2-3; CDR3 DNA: TGCGCCAGCAGCTTGGTGTATGGGACAGATACGCAGTATTTT; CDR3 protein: CASSLVYGTDTQYF
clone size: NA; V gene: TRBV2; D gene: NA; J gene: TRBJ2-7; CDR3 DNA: TGTGCCAGCAGAAGCTCGTACCCCGAAGTCGACCGGTACTTC; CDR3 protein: CASRSSYPEVDRYF
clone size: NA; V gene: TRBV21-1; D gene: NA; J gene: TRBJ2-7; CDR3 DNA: TGTGCCAGCAGTCCGGGACAGAAGATCTACGAGCAGTACTTC; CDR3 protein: CASSPGQKIYEQYF
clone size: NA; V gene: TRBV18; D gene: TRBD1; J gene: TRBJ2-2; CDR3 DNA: TGTGCCAGCTCCCCGGGACAGCAAAACACCGGGGAGCTGTTTTTT; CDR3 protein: CASSPGQQNTGELFF
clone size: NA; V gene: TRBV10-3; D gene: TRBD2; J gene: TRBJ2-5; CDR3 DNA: TGTGCCATCAGTGAGTCGGGAGGGGAGACCCAGTACTTC; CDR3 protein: CAISESGGETQYF
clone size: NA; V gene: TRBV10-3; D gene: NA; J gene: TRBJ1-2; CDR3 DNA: TGTGCCATCAGTGAGTCATGGGGCGCGGCGGGATATGGCTACACCTTC; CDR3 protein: CAISESWGAAGYGYTF
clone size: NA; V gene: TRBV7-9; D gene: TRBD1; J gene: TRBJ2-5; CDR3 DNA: TGTGCCAGCAGCACCTCAACAGGGGGAGAGACCCAGTACTTC; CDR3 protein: CASSTSTGGETQYF
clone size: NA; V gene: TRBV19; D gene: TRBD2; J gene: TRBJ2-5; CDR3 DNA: TGTGCCAGTAGACGAGCGGGGGACCAAGAGACCCAGTACTTC; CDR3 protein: CASRRAGDQETQYF
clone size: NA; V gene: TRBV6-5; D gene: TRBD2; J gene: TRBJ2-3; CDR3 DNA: TGTGCCAGCAGTCCAGCGGGGGGGCCTGGGGATACGCAGTATTTT; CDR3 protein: CASSPAGGPGDTQYF
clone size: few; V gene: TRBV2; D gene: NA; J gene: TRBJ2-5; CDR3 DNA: TGTGCCAGCAGCGAAGAGACCCAGTACTTC; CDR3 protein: CASSEETQYF
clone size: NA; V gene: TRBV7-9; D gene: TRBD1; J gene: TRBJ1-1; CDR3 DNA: TGTGCCAGCAACTTAGTCCCGGGACAGGGGGTCACTGAAGCTTTCTTT; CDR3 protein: CASNLVPGQGVTEAFF
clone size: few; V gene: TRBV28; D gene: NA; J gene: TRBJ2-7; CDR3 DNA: TGTGCCAGCGGAGGGTACGAGCAGTACTTC; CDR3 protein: CASGGYEQYF
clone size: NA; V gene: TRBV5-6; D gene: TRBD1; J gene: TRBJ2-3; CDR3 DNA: TGTGCCAGCAGCCGGGACAGGGGGTTGTCAGATACGCAGTATTTT; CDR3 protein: CASSRDRGLSDTQYF
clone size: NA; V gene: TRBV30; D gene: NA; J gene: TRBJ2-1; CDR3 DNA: TGTGCCTGGAGCCGGGGGCGAAACAATGAGCAGTTCTTC; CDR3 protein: CAWSRGRNNEQFF
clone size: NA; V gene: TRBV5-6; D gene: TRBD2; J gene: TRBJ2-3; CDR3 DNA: TGTGCCAGCAGCATCGGACTAGCGGGGGGGCAAGATACGCAGTATTTT; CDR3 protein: CASSIGLAGGQDTQYF
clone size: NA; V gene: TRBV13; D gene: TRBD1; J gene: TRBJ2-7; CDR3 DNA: TGTGCCAGCAGCTCACGACAGGGGCCCTACGAGCAGTACTTC; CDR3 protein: CASSSRQGPYEQYF
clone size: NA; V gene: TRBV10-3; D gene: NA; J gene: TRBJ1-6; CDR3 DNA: TGTGCCATCAGGGCAGGTAATAATTCACCCCTCCACTTT; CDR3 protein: CAIRAGNNSPLHF
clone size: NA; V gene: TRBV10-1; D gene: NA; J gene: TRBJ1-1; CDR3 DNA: TGCGCCAGCAGTGAGTCGAAAGGGCGTTACACTGAAGCTTTCTTT; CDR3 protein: CASSESKGRYTEAFF
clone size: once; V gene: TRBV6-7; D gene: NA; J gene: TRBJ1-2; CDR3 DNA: TGTGCCAGCAGTTACGAGGCAGGGGTTGAATTCGAGGATGGCTACACCTTC; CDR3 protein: CASSYEAGVEFEDGYTF
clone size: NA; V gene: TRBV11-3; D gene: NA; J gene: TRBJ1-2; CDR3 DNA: TGTGCCAGCAGTTTTACAGACAACTATGGCTACACCTTC; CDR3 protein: CASSFTDNYGYTF
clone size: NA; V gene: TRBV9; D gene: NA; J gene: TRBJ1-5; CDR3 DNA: TGTGCCAGCAGCGTAGGCAAGGGCCCCAATCAGCCCCAGCATTTT; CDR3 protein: CASSVGKGPNQPQHF
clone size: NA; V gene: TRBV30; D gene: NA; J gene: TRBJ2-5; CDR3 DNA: TGTGCCTGGAGTGTACTCCAGGGGGGAGGAGAGCAGTACTTC; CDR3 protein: CAWSVLQGGGEQYF
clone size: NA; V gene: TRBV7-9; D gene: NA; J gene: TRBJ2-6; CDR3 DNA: TGTGCCAGCAGCCCCGGCCGCGGGGCCAACGTCCTGACTTTC; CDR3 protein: CASSPGRGANVLTF